Shown below are 12 T cell receptor beta chains from a single sample sequenced in a study of blood T cell repertoires in COVID-19. Only in-frame clones appear in the TCRdb table, and some are missing; sequencing was by immunoSEQ multiplex PCR. The top ten clones hold approximately 3.1% of a sample with fewer than 300,000 clones, 82% of them seen once. Sequenced material: peripheral blood. The receptors shown here come from a woman between 18 and 29 years old with acute or convalescent COVID-19.

The CDR3 region is CASSWDREGGYTF. The DNA of the CDR3 is TGTGCCAGCAGCTGGGACAGGGAAGGTGGCTACACCTTC. J is TRBJ1-2 and V is TRBV11-2, with 9 positions matching TRBD1. The CDR3 runs to 13 residues. Trimming removed 4 bases from V and 7 bases from J; junction bases left unmatched: 4. Germline CDR1 is SGHAT and CDR2 is FQNNGV.

This chain links TRBV6-5 with TRBJ2-7; weak D call: TRBD1 (5 bases). V shed 7 bases and J shed 0 bases, with 16 bases lying between them. This CDR3 contains 15 residues. Germline CDR1 and CDR2: MNHEY and SVGAGI. The CDR3 nucleotides read TGTGCCAGCACCACAAGGGGCTTAAACTCCTACGAGCAGTACTTC. It specifies CASTTRGLNSYEQYF.

The chain uses TRBV19 and TRBJ1-1, with D maybe TRBD1 (5 bases). The CDR3 is 13 amino acids. With 3 bases removed from V and 5 bases from J, the gap between germline ends came to 10 bases. CDR1 is LNHDA, CDR2 SQIVND, per germline (reference sequence). CDR3 region: CASSIHGGTEAFF. CDR3 bases: TGTGCCAGTAGTATCCATGGGGGGACTGAAGCTTTCTTT.

The table lists this clone with a few counts. This rearrangement joins TRBV28 to TRBJ1-6; D unclear. With 6 bases removed from V and 3 bases from J, the gap between germline ends came to 15 bases. The CDR3 is made up of 16 amino acids. From germline, CDR1 is MDHEN and CDR2 SYDVKM. CDR3 protein: CASSNPQYSYNSPLHF. The CDR3 DNA reads TGTGCCAGCAGCAATCCCCAGTACAGCTATAATTCACCCCTCCACTTT.

This sequence joins TRBV14 and TRBJ2-7; D possibly corresponds to TRBD1 (6 bases). Germline CDR1 SGHDN, CDR2 FVKESK. The V gene lost 1 base and the J gene lost 8 bases, with 9 bases spanning the gap. There are 12 residues in the CDR3. The CDR3 spells CASSQGTGQQYF. Written as DNA, the CDR3 is TGTGCCAGCAGCCAAGGTACAGGGCAGCAGTACTTC.

In its sample, this clone was seen once. The chain links TRBV28 to TRBJ2-3; the match to TRBD2 covers 13 bases. This CDR3 contains 16 residues. Unmatched junction bases numbered 7, after V lost 4 bases and J lost 6 bases. The germline V gene has CDR1 MDHEN and CDR2 SYDVKM. The CDR3 is CASSSGTSGNSDTQYF. In DNA, the CDR3 is TGTGCCAGCAGTTCCGGGACTAGCGGGAATTCTGATACGCAGTATTTT.

The V call is TRBV3-1 (or the pseudogene TRBV3-2), the J call TRBJ1-1; maybe TRBD1 (6 bases). The V gene lost 2 bases and the J gene lost 1 base, with 11 bases spanning the gap. Germline CDR1 LGHDT, CDR2 YNNKEL (reference sequence). The CDR3 has 15 amino acids. The CDR3 DNA sequence: TGTGCCAGCAGCCAAAGTTGGACAGCGAACACTGAAGCTTTCTTT. Translated, it gives CASSQSWTANTEAFF.

In nucleotides, the CDR3 is TGTGCCAGCAGCTCCAGAGTCAGGGATAACTATGGCTACACCTTC. Translating it yields CASSSRVRDNYGYTF. The V and J genes are TRBV7-2 and TRBJ1-2; the D gene is possibly TRBD1 (5 bases). CDR3 length equals 15 residues. The V end was cut by 4 bases, the J end by 1 base, with 13 bases between. Germline CDR1 reads SGHTA; CDR2 reads FQGNSA.

The J gene is TRBJ2-7, the V gene TRBV20-1; the D gene is possibly TRBD2 (7 bases). Germline CDR1 reads DFQATT; CDR2 reads SNEGSKA (reference sequence). The V gene lost 3 bases and the J gene lost 1 base, with 16 bases spanning the gap. The length of the CDR3 is 15 residues. The CDR3 sequence is CSASRGGPRSYEQYF. Written as DNA, the CDR3 is TGCAGTGCTAGTAGGGGGGGGCCTAGGTCCTACGAGCAGTACTTC.

The rearrangement joins TRBV23-1 to TRBJ2-5, with 9 bases fitting TRBD2. TRBV23-1 falls under the ORF class, with uncertain function. This CDR3 region has 18 residues. J gave up 4 bases and V 0 bases, and 12 bases lay outside the gene matches. CDR3 residues: CASSQSSSRREGRETQYF. DNA of the CDR3: TGCGCCAGCAGTCAATCCTCTTCCAGGCGGGAGGGCAGAGAGACCCAGTACTTC.

V is TRBV28 and J is TRBJ1-2, with 9 bases lining up with TRBD1. There are 13 residues in the CDR3. V lost 5 bases and J lost 8; bases outside the gene matches: 6. The germline gives CDR1 MDHEN, CDR2 SYDVKM. The CDR3: CASSIRQGGGYTF. CDR3 sequence (DNA): TGTGCCAGCAGTATTAGACAGGGGGGAGGCTACACCTTC.

The chain joins TRBV19 to TRBJ2-5, with 9 nucleotides matching TRBD2. Trimming removed 7 bases from V and 4 bases from J; junction bases left unmatched: 4. This CDR3 has 13 residues. Germline CDR1 LNHDA, CDR2 SQIVND (reference sequence). CDR3 loop: CASKRAGGETQYF. DNA for the CDR3: TGTGCCAGTAAAAGAGCGGGAGGAGAGACCCAGTACTTC.